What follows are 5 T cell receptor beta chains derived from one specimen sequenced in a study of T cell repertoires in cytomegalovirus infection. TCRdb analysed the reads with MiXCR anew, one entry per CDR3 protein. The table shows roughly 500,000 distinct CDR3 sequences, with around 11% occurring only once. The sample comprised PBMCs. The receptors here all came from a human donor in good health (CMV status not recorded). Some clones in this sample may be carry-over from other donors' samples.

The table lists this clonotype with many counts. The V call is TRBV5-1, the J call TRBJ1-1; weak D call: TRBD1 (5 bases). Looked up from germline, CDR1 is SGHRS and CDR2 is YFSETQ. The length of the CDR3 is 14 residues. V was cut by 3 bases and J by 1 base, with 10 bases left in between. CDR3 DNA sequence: TGCGCCAGCAGCTCCGACGGGGGGAACACTGAAGCTTTCTTT. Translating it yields CASSSDGGNTEAFF.

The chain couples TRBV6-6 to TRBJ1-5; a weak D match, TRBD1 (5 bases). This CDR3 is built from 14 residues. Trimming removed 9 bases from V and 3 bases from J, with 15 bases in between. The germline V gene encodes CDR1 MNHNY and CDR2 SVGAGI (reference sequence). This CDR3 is CASFYPGVNQPQHF. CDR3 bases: TGTGCCAGTTTCTATCCGGGGGTCAATCAGCCCCAGCATTTT.

The CDR3 DNA is TGTGCCAGCAGCTTAAGACCAGAAGAGACCCAGTACTTC. It yields the protein CASSLRPEETQYF. V is TRBV7-3 and J is TRBJ2-5; D remains unclear. The CDR3 runs 13 residues. Germline V gives CDR1 SGHTA, CDR2 FQGTGA. V was shortened by 1 base and J by 3 bases, with 6 bases between the two germline ends.

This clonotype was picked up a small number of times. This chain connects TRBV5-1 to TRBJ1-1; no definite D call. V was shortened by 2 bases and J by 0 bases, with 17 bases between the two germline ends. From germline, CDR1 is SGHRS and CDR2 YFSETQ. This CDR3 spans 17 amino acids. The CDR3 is CASSFGPLPGMNTEAFF. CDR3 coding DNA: TGCGCCAGCAGCTTCGGTCCCCTCCCAGGTATGAACACTGAAGCTTTCTTT.

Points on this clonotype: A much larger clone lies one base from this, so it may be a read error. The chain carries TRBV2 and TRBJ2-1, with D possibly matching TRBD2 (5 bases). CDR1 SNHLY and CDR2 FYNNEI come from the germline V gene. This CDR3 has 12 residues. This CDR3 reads CASSGAAGIKIF. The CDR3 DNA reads TGTGCCAGCAGTGGAGCGGCTGGGATAAAGATCTTC.